The 7 T cell receptor beta chains given below trace back to one sample, sequenced in a study of T cell responses to AZD1222 COVID-19 vaccine. Assay used: immunoSEQ multiplex PCR; TCRdb lists only in-frame clones, some missing. The data show 100,000 or so clones, approximately 91% seen once. The starting material was peripheral blood, obtained on day 0 of AZD1222 vaccination. The receptors here all came from an adult in good health.

The sample holds one count of this clone. The chain uses TRBV5-1 and TRBJ1-1; D is unclear. From germline, CDR1 is SGHRS and CDR2 YFSETQ. With 4 bases removed from V and 1 base from J, the gap between germline ends came to 17 bases. This CDR3 contains 16 residues. CDR3 region: CASSTNFGQENTEAFF. The CDR3 DNA reads as TGCGCCAGCAGCACAAATTTTGGGCAGGAGAACACTGAAGCTTTCTTT.

The CDR3 region has the DNA TGTGCCAGCAGCGTACGGGACAGGGACCAAGAGACCCAGTACTTC. This translates into CASSVRDRDQETQYF. The rearrangement links TRBV7-2 to TRBJ2-5, with 9 bases aligning to TRBD1. This CDR3 region has 15 residues. Germline V gene lookup returns CDR1 SGHTA and CDR2 FQGNSA. After removal of 5 bases from V and 0 bases from J, the junction contained 4 bases not matched to a gene.

This sequence joins TRBV30 and TRBJ2-1; D possibly matches TRBD1 or TRBD2 (5 bases each). Trimming shortened V by 1 base and J by 0 bases, and 10 bases separated the two germline ends. The CDR3 is 15 residues long. Germline V lookup: CDR1 GTSNPN, CDR2 SVGIG (reference sequence). In DNA form, the CDR3 reads TGTGCCTGGAGTGGTGGGGGTAGCTCCTACAATGAGCAGTTCTTC. Translated, it gives CAWSGGGSSYNEQFF.

The V gene is TRBV7-9, the J gene TRBJ1-5; unclear D gene. This CDR3 comprises 13 residues. Trimming removed 1 base from V and 5 bases from J, with 6 bases in between. CDR1 and CDR2 from the germline V gene are SEHNR and FQNEAQ (reference sequence). The CDR3 bases are TGTGCCAGCAGCTTAGGTAGGGATCAGCCCCAGCATTTT. Residues: CASSLGRDQPQHF.

CDR3 nucleotide sequence: TGTGCCAGCAGCTTAGGGGCTAGCACAGATACGCAGTATTTT. It translates to CASSLGASTDTQYF. The chain recombines TRBV7-9 with TRBJ2-3; D not resolved. Germline CDR1 and CDR2: SEHNR and FQNEAQ (reference sequence). V lost 1 base, J lost 0 bases, and 5 bases lay in between. This CDR3 has 14 residues.

This clone occurred a few times. CDR3 sequence (DNA): TGTGCCAGCACCCCCCAATTGTCGGGGAAGAGCAATCAGCCCCAGCATTTT. This gives the protein CASTPQLSGKSNQPQHF. This chain joins TRBV2 and TRBJ1-5; D gene ambiguous. The V and J ends lost 7 bases and 1 base respectively, with 20 bases between them. The CDR3 extends over 17 amino acids. CDR1 SNHLY and CDR2 FYNNEI come from the germline V gene.

The chain links TRBV3-1 (or the pseudogene TRBV3-2) to TRBJ1-4; D not certain. Germline CDR1 LGHDT, CDR2 YNNKEL (reference sequence). The length of the CDR3 is 14 residues. The germline V and J ends were trimmed by 2 bases and 3 bases, with 7 bases remaining between them. The CDR3 protein is CASSQQPSNEKLFF. The CDR3 DNA is TGTGCCAGCAGCCAACAACCCTCTAATGAAAAACTGTTTTTT.